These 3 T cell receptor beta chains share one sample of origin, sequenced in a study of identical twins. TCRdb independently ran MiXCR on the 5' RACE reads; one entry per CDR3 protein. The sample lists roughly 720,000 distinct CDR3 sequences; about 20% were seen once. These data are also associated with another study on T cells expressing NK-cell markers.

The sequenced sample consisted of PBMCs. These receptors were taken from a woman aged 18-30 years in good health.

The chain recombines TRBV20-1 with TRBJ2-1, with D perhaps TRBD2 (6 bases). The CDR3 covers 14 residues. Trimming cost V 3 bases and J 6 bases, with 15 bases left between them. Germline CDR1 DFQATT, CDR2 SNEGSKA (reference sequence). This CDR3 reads CSASGRSGSNEQFF. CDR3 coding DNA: TGCAGTGCTAGCGGGAGATCGGGCTCCAATGAGCAGTTCTTC.

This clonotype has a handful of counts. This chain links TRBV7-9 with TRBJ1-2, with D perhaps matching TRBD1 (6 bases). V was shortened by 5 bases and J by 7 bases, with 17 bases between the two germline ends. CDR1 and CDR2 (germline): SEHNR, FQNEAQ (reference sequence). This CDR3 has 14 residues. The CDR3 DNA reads TGTGCCAGCAGCCAATTACAGGGCCGGGCTGGCTACACCTTC. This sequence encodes CASSQLQGRAGYTF.

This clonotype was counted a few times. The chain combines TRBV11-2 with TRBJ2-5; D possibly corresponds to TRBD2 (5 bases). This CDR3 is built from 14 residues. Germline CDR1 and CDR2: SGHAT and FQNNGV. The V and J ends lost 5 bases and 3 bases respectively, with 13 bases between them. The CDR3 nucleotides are TGTGCCAGCAGCAGACCGGGAAAAAAAGAGACCCAGTACTTC. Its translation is CASSRPGKKETQYF. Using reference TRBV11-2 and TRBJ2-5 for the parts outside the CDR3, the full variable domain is EAGVAQSPRYKIIEKRQSVAFWCNPISGHATLYWYQQILGQGPKLLIQFQNNGVVDDSQLPKDRFSAERLKGVDSTLKIQPAKLEDSAVYLCASSRPGKKETQYFGPGTRLLVL.